Listed below are T cell receptor beta chains from one sample, sequenced in a study of blood T cell repertoires in COVID-19. The method was immunoSEQ multiplex PCR; TCRdb's version includes in-frame clones alone and lacks a portion of them. The sample holds a few hundred thousand clones, 88% seen once. Sequencing was performed on peripheral blood. Receptors originate from a woman in her 30s who had recovered from COVID-19. Both conserved end residues are part of each CDR3. A D gene is named only where the DNA matches it firmly. The size entry is marked missing in some rows and otherwise reads once, few, many or a size class.

DNA	CDR3	V	J	D	size
TGTGCCAGCAGCTTAGACGACACCCTCGGATACAATGAGCAGTTCTTC	CASSLDDTLGYNEQFF	TRBV5-8	TRBJ2-1	.	.
TGTGCCAGCTCACCAACGGGATCTGGGGCCAACGTCCTGACTTTC	CASSPTGSGANVLTF	TRBV18	TRBJ2-6	.	.
TGTGCCAGCAGTTACGAAGGGGGCGCAGCTTTCTTT	CASSYEGGAAFF	TRBV6-5	TRBJ1-1	TRBD1	.
TGTGCCAGCAGTTTAAGGGGTACCACTGAAGCTTTCTTT	CASSLRGTTEAFF	TRBV12-3/TRBV12-4	TRBJ1-1	.	.
TGTGCCAGCAGTCGGGATCCCACAGGGGCCGGGGAGCTGTTTTTT	CASSRDPTGAGELFF	TRBV6-5	TRBJ2-2	TRBD1	.
TGTGCCAGCAGCTTGGACCAGGGTTCCGTAAACACCATATATTTT	CASSLDQGSVNTIYF	TRBV5-5	TRBJ1-3	.	.
TGCGCCAGCAGCTTGGGACAGAGCAATCAGCCCCAGCATTTT	CASSLGQSNQPQHF	TRBV5-1	TRBJ1-5	.	.
TGTGCCAGCAGCCCCCCCGGGGATGAGCAGTTCTTC	CASSPPGDEQFF	TRBV7-9	TRBJ2-1	.	.
TGTGCCAGCAGTGTACAGGGATCGGGCAATCAGCCCCAGCATTTT	CASSVQGSGNQPQHF	TRBV2	TRBJ1-5	.	once
TGCGCCAGCAGCCAAGCAGGGGACCCAGAGTACGAGCAGTACTTC	CASSQAGDPEYEQYF	TRBV4-1	TRBJ2-7	.	.
TGTGCCAGCAGCCGCCGCGTTAGCGGGGAGAATGGCTACACCTTC	CASSRRVSGENGYTF	TRBV28	TRBJ1-2	.	.
TGTGCCAGCAGCTTAGGACAGTCGAACACTGAAGCTTTCTTT	CASSLGQSNTEAFF	TRBV7-9	TRBJ1-1	.	few
TGCGCCAGCAGCCGACAGGCGTATGGACAAAACTCCTACGAGCAGTACTTC	CASSRQAYGQNSYEQYF	TRBV4-3	TRBJ2-7	.	.
TGTGCCAGTAGTAAACTAGCGGGGGCCCCTGGCGGGGAGCTGTTTTTT	CASSKLAGAPGGELFF	TRBV19	TRBJ2-2	TRBD2	.
TGCAGTGCTAGTTCCGGTCCGAACACCGGGGAGCTGTTTTTT	CSASSGPNTGELFF	TRBV20-1	TRBJ2-2	.	.
TGTGCCACCAGTGATTCCGGTGCAGGGGATGAAAAACTGTTTTTT	CATSDSGAGDEKLFF	TRBV24-1	TRBJ1-4	.	.
TGTGCCAGCTCGGCGGACCAAGAGACCCAGTACTTC	CASSADQETQYF	TRBV18	TRBJ2-5	.	.
TGCGCCAGCAGCCGGGGGGGATTCAATGAGCAGTTCTTC	CASSRGGFNEQFF	TRBV5-1	TRBJ2-1	TRBD2	.
TGTGCCAGCAGCGAGACAGGGTTGTCCTACGAGCAGTACTTC	CASSETGLSYEQYF	TRBV7-9	TRBJ2-7	TRBD1	.
TGCGCCAGCAGCCAAGAAAACCCTGGGTACAGCTCCTACAATGAGCAGTTCTTC	CASSQENPGYSSYNEQFF	TRBV4-1	TRBJ2-1	.	.
TGTGCCAGTAGTTCCGGGACTACAAATGAGCAGTTCTTC	CASSSGTTNEQFF	TRBV19	TRBJ2-1	TRBD2	.
TGCGCCAGCAGCTCAAGCGGGGCGGACTACGAGCAGTACTTC	CASSSSGADYEQYF	TRBV5-1	TRBJ2-7	TRBD2	.
TGCGCCAGCAGCTTAGGGACAGGGGTGAACGATCAGCCCCAGCATTTT	CASSLGTGVNDQPQHF	TRBV5-1	TRBJ1-5	TRBD1	once
TGTGCCAGCAGTCTCACAGGGGGCAGGAGCTATGGCTACACCTTC	CASSLTGGRSYGYTF	TRBV6-6	TRBJ1-2	TRBD1	.
TGTGCCAGCAGTTTTGGCCGATACACCGGGGAGCTGTTTTTT	CASSFGRYTGELFF	TRBV27	TRBJ2-2	.	.
TGCGCCAGCAGCCTGGGGACGGGAAGAGGGATCGGGGAGCTGTTTTTT	CASSLGTGRGIGELFF	TRBV5-1	TRBJ2-2	.	.
TGTGCCAGCAGCTGGCCGGGACAGAATGGCTACACCTTC	CASSWPGQNGYTF	TRBV5-6	TRBJ1-2	TRBD1	few
TGTGCCAGCAGTGCCAGGGGCACTGAAGCTTTCTTT	CASSARGTEAFF	TRBV28	TRBJ1-1	.	.
TGTGCCAGCAGCCAAGGTCGGGAAGGAAAACTGTTTTTT	CASSQGREGKLFF	TRBV3-1/TRBV3-2	TRBJ1-4	.	.
TGCAGTGCTAGCAGGTTGAGTGAAGCTTTCTTT	CSASRLSEAFF	TRBV20-1	TRBJ1-1	.	.
TGTGCCAGTACTCTGGGGGGGAATGAGCAGTTCTTC	CASTLGGNEQFF	TRBV19	TRBJ2-1	TRBD2	once
TGTGCCATCAGTGAGAACCAACTAGTGCCGGAGCAGTACTTC	CAISENQLVPEQYF	TRBV10-3	TRBJ2-7	.	.
TGTGCCAGCAGTCAACGGACTAGCGGGGGGCGTAGGGATGAGCAGTTCTTC	CASSQRTSGGRRDEQFF	TRBV6-2/TRBV6-3	TRBJ2-1	TRBD2	.
TGTGCCAGCAGTACCCTAGCCCCTAGGAACATTCAGTACTTC	CASSTLAPRNIQYF	TRBV27	TRBJ2-4	.	many
TGTGCCACCGGGGTTTTAGGGGCCAACGTCCTGACTTTC	CATGVLGANVLTF	TRBV5-5	TRBJ2-6	.	.
TGTGCCAGCAGTTTAAGGGGGCAATACGAGCAGTACTTC	CASSLRGQYEQYF	TRBV12-3/TRBV12-4	TRBJ2-7	TRBD1	.
TGTGCCAGTAGTAGTCAGGCGCAGGGGACCTTCTATGGCTACACCTTC	CASSSQAQGTFYGYTF	TRBV19	TRBJ1-2	.	.
TGTGCCAGCAGCTTTGGGGGGACAGACTTCTACGAGCAGTACTTC	CASSFGGTDFYEQYF	TRBV28	TRBJ2-7	.	.
TGTGCCAGTGGCAAAGGGGGCGGTAGATCCTTCAATGAAAAACTGTTTTTT	CASGKGGGRSFNEKLFF	TRBV19	TRBJ1-4	TRBD1	.
TGTGCCAGTAGTAAGACAGGGGACAATGAGCAGTTCTTC	CASSKTGDNEQFF	TRBV19	TRBJ2-1	TRBD1	.
TGTGCCAGCAGTGCCGGGACAGGGGGCAATTCACCCCTCCACTTT	CASSAGTGGNSPLHF	TRBV6-4	TRBJ1-6	TRBD1	many
TGTGCCAGCAGTTTACAGCTTCAGGGGTTGGGACAAGAGACCCAGTACTTC	CASSLQLQGLGQETQYF	TRBV7-9	TRBJ2-5	.	.
TGTGCCAGCAGTTCACACAGGGTAGCTTTCTTT	CASSSHRVAFF	TRBV27	TRBJ1-1	.	.
TGTGCCAGCAGCCTAAGCGGCACAGATACGCAGTATTTT	CASSLSGTDTQYF	TRBV3-1/TRBV3-2	TRBJ2-3	.	.
TGTGCCAGCTCACCGACGGAGGGAAACACCATATATTTT	CASSPTEGNTIYF	TRBV18	TRBJ1-3	.	.
TGTGCCTGGAGAGGCCAGGTTCGGACTGAAGCTTTCTTT	CAWRGQVRTEAFF	TRBV30	TRBJ1-1	.	once
TGTGCCAGCAGTTCCACCACACAGGGCCGTAACTATGGCTACACCTTC	CASSSTTQGRNYGYTF	TRBV28	TRBJ1-2	.	.
TGTGCCAGCAGCTTAGACAGGGGGAGCCCAGATACGCAGTATTTT	CASSLDRGSPDTQYF	TRBV7-3	TRBJ2-3	TRBD1	.